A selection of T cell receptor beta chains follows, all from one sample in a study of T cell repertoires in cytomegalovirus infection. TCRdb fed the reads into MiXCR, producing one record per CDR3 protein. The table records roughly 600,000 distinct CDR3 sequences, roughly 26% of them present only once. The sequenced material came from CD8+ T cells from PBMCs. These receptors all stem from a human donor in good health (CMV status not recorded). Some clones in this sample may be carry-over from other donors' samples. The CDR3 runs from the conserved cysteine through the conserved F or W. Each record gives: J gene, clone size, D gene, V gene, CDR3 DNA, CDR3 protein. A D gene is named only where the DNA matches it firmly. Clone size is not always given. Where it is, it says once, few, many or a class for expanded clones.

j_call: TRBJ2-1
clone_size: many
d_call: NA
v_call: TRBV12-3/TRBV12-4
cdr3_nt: TGTGCCAGCAGCCCAAACAGGGACAATGAGCAGTTCTTC
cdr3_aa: CASSPNRDNEQFF

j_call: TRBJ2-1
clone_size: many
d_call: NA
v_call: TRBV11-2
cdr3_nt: TGTGCCAGCAGCTTAGACCGCAGGGATCTGGATGAGCAGTTCTTC
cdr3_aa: CASSLDRRDLDEQFF

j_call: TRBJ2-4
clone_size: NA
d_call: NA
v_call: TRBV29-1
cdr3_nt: TGCAGCGTGTCGGGTGGAGCCAAAAACATTCAGTACTTC
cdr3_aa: CSVSGGAKNIQYF

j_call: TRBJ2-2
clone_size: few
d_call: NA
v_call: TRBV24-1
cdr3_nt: TGTGCCACCAGTGATGCCGGGTGGGAGCTGTTTTTT
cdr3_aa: CATSDAGWELFF

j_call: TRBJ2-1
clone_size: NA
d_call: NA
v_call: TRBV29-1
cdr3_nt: TGCAGCGTTATAGGGGGTAATTACAATGAGCAGTTCTTC
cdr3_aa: CSVIGGNYNEQFF

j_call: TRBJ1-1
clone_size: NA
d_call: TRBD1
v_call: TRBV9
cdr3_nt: TGTGCCAGCAGCTCCGCCCAGGGGGCGCGGAACACTGAAGCTTTCTTT
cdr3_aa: CASSSAQGARNTEAFF

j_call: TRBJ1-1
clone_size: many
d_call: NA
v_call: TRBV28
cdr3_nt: TGTGCCAGCAGGCCACACAGGAGGTACACTGAAGCTTTCTTT
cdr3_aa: CASRPHRRYTEAFF

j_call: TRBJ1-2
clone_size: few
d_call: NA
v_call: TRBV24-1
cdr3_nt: TGTGCCACCAGTTTCCGAGGGGGGTTCGGCTACACCTTC
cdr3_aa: CATSFRGGFGYTF

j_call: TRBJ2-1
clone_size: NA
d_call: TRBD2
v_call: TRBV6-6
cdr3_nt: TGTGCCAGCAGTGACCTAGCGGGGGGAGGACACAATGAGCAGTTCTTC
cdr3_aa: CASSDLAGGGHNEQFF

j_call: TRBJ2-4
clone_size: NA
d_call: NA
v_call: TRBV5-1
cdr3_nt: TGCGCCAGCAGCCTCCGTATACTCGGGTCGGACATTCAGTACTTC
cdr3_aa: CASSLRILGSDIQYF

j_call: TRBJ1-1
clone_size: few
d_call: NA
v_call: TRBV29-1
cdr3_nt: TGCAGCGTTGCGATGGGGGGGCCGGACACTGAAGCTTTCTTT
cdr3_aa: CSVAMGGPDTEAFF

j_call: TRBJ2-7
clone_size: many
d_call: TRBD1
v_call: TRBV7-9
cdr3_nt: TGTGCCAGCAGCCCCAGACAGGGGGAAGCGTACGAGCAGTACTTC
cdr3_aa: CASSPRQGEAYEQYF

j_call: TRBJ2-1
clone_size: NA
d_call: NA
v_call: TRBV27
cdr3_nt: TGTGCCAGCGGGACCCACAATGAGCAGTTCTTC
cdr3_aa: CASGTHNEQFF

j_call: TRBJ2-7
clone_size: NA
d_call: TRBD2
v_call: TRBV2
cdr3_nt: TGTGCCAGGACTTTTATCGGGGGGACCTACGAGCAGTACTTC
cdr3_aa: CARTFIGGTYEQYF